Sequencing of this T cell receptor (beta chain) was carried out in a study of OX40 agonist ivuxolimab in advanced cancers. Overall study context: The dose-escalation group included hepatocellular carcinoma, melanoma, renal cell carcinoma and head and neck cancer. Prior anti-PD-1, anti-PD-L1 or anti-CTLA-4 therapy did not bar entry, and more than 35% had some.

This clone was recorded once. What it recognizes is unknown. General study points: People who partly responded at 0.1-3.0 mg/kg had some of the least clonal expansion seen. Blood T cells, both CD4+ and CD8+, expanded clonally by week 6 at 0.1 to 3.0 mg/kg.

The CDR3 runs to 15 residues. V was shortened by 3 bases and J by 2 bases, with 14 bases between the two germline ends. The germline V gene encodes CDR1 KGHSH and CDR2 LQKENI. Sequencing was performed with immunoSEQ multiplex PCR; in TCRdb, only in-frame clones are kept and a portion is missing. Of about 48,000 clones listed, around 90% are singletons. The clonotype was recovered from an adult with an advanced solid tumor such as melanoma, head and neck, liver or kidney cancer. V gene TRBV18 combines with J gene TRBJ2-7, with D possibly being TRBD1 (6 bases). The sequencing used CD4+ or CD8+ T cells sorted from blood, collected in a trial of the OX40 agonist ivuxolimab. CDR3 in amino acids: CASSPQGWEAYEQYF. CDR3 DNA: TGTGCCAGCTCACCCCAGGGGTGGGAAGCCTACGAGCAGTACTTC.